The T cell receptor (beta chain) described here comes from a study of T cells in Graves' hyperthyroidism and ophthalmopathy. Across the study: Peripheral blood was collected at initial diagnosis, before any treatment.

TCR beta CDR3 regions were amplified from RNA transcripts. First-round RT-PCR of the TCR CDR3 relied on the HTBI primer set. MiXCR, applied by TCRdb to the multiplex PCR reads, yields one record per CDR3 protein. The table includes about 600,000 distinct CDR3 sequences, approximately 15% detected once. Study-wide findings and caveats: Classification by a 13 V-J model distinguished ophthalmopathy from stable hyperthyroidism. Blood also carried most thyroid clonotypes expanded above 0.001.

Diagnosis rested on symptoms, serum thyroxine and TRAb, thyroid ultrasound, and orbital computed tomography. The CDR3 contains 16 residues. The V end was cut by 6 bases, the J end by 0 bases, with 20 bases between. Germline V CDR1 and CDR2: SQVTM, ANQGSEA. This clonotype was counted between two and nine times. Its antigen is unknown. The source is a woman in her forties with Graves' ophthalmopathy. Input material: blood. V and J are TRBV29-1 and TRBJ1-1; D is unresolved. The CDR3 DNA reads TGCAGCGTCTTTCGGCACAGCGTCTACCTGAACACTGAAGCTTTCTTT. It is translated as CSVFRHSVYLNTEAFF.